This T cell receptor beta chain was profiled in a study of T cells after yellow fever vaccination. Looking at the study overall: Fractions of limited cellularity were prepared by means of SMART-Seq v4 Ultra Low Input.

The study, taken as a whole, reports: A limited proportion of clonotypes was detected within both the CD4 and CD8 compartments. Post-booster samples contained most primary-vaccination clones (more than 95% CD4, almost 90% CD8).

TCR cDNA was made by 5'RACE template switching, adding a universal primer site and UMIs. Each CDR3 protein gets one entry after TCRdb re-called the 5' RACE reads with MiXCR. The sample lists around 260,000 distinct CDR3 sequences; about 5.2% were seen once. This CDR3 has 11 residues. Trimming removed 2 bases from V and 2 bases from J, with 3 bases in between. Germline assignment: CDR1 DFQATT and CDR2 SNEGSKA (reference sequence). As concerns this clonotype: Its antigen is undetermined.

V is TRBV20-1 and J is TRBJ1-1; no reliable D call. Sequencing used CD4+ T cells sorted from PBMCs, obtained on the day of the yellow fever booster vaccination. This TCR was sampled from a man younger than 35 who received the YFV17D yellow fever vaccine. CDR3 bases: TGCAGTGCTAGATTTAACACTGAAGCTTTCTTT. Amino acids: CSARFNTEAFF.